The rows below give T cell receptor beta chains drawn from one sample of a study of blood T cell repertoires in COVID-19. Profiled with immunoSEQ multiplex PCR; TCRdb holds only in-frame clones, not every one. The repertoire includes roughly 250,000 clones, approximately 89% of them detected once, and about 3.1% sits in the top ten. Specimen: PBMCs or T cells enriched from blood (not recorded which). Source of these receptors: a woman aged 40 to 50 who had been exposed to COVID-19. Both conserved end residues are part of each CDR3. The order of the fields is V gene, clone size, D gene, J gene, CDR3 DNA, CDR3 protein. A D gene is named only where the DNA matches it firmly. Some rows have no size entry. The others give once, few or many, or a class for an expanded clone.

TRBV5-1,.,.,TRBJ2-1,TGCGCCAGCAGCCATGGACAATTGAGCTCCTACAATGAGCAGTTCTTC,CASSHGQLSSYNEQFF
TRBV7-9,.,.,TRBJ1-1,TGTGCCAGCAGCTCCCTAGCGGAGGCTTTCTTT,CASSSLAEAFF
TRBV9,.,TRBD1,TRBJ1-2,TGTGCCAGCAGCGTCCCAGAATGGGGGCCCGACAGGGGAGATGGCTACACCTTC,CASSVPEWGPDRGDGYTF
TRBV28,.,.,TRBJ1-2,TGTGCCAGCAGTTTAGGGGATACAGGCTATGGCTACACCTTC,CASSLGDTGYGYTF
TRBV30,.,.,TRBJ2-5,TGTGCCTGGAGTACAGGGCTACAAGAGACCCAGTACTTC,CAWSTGLQETQYF
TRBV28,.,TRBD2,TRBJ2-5,TGTGCCAGCAGTCCCCTAGCGGTGGGGGAGACCCAGTACTTC,CASSPLAVGETQYF
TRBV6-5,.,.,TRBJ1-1,TGTGCCAGCAGCGCTGATTCCGGAGAAAGGGGGGCTTTCTTT,CASSADSGERGAFF
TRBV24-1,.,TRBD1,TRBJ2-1,TGTGCCACCAGTGACCCCTCCGGGACAGGGTCCACTAGCTCCTACAATGAGCAGTTCTTC,CATSDPSGTGSTSSYNEQFF
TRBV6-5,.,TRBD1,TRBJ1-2,TGTGCCAGCGGGGGACAGGGTCTCGGGTATGGCTACACCTTC,CASGGQGLGYGYTF
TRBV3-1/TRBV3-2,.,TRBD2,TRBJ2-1,TGTGCCAGCAGCCGGGGGGGACGGGTCAATGAGCAGTTCTTC,CASSRGGRVNEQFF
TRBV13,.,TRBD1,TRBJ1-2,TGTGCCAGCAGCTCAGCCGGGACAGGGGGGGGCTACACCTTC,CASSSAGTGGGYTF
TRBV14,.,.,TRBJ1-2,TGTGCCAGCAGCCAATACGGGGGGATGCGTGGCTACACCTTC,CASSQYGGMRGYTF
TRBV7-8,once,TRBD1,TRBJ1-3,TGTGCCAGCAGCTTAGCGCGCTCCGGGACAGGTTGGGATTTT,CASSLARSGTGWDF
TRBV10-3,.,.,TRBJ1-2,TGTGCCATCAGTGCTGACGGGTCTGGCTACACCTTC,CAISADGSGYTF
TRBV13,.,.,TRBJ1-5,TGTGCCAGCAGCAGAACAGACCGAAGCAATCAGCCCCAGCATTTT,CASSRTDRSNQPQHF
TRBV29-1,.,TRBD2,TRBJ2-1,TGCAGCGTTGAAGACAACCCCAGCGGGGGGAACTACAATGAGCAGTTCTTC,CSVEDNPSGGNYNEQFF
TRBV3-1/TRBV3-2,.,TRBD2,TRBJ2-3,TGTGCCAGCAGCCAAGACCCTCCCGGACTAGCGGGGGGGAGCACAGATACGCAGTATTTT,CASSQDPPGLAGGSTDTQYF
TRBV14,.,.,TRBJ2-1,TGTGCCAGCAGCCAAGGTGTATTGGCTAGCGAACACTACAATGAGCAGTTCTTC,CASSQGVLASEHYNEQFF
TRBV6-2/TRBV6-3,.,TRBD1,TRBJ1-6,TGTGCCAGCAGTTACCAGGGGGCACGATCACCCCTCCACTTT,CASSYQGARSPLHF
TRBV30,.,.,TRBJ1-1,TGTGCCTGGGGGAAGGGGCACACTGAAGCTTTCTTT,CAWGKGHTEAFF
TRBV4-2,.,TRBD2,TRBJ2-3,TGTGCCAGCAGCCAAGATGGGACTAGAAGGTCAGATACGCAGTATTTT,CASSQDGTRRSDTQYF
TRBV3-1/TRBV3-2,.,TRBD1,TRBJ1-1,TGTGCCAGCAGCCAGGGGACAGGGGGCGGATACACTGAAGCTTTCTTT,CASSQGTGGGYTEAFF
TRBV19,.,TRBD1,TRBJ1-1,TGTGCCAGTAGTCAACAGGGGGCTTACGGTGAAGCTTTCTTT,CASSQQGAYGEAFF
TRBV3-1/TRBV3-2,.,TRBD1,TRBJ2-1,TGTGCCAGCAGCCAAGATGGGAGGCAGAAGGACAGGGGCCGACTTAAGTTCTTC,CASSQDGRQKDRGRLKFF
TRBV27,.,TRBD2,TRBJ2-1,TGTGCCAGCAGTTTTCAGGCGGGGGCCTACAATGAGCAGTTCTTC,CASSFQAGAYNEQFF